This entry is about one T cell receptor (beta chain). Its antigen remains unknown. Next came a second PCR, run for about 6 to 12 cycles, which used a sample-barcoded 5' primer along with a J-beta primer mix. TCRdb reanalysed the 5' RACE reads using MiXCR and keeps one entry per CDR3 protein. The sample includes approximately 880,000 distinct CDR3 sequences, about 44% of them seen just once. The sample providers were healthy Caucasian people from Russia, aged about 6 to 100. This entry belongs to a study of blood T cells in healthy people across ages. Looking at the study overall: For every two T cells, template switching captured about one barcoded beta molecule. Overall study results and limits: Comparison with aged donors showed that long-lived donors had more naive CD4+ cells and higher diversity.

Germline V gene data show CDR1 as MRHNA and CDR2 as SNTAGT. This CDR3 spans 13 amino acids. V was trimmed by 7 bases and J by 4 bases, leaving 11 bases between them. Material for sequencing was blood. This TCR derives from a man aged 25 to 45 in good health. The rearrangement links TRBV6-4 to TRBJ2-1; D uncertain. CDR3 DNA sequence: TGTGCCAGCAACTCAAATAGGTACAATGAGCAGTTCTTC. Its translation is CASNSNRYNEQFF.